A selection of T cell receptor beta chains follows, all from one sample in a study of T cells in tumors after PD-1 blockade. Assay: immunoSEQ multiplex PCR; the TCRdb copy retains only in-frame clones and omits some. The sample contains 30,000 to 40,000 clones, roughly 78% of which appear only once. The sample was PBMCs, taken before anti-PD-1 treatment. All receptors derive from a human donor with basal cell carcinoma. CDR3s leave out the opening cysteine and the closing phenylalanine or tryptophan. A D gene is named only where the DNA matches it firmly.

J gene | V gene | D gene | CDR3 protein
TRBJ2-7 | TRBV4-3 | TRBD2 | ASSQDLLAGGVSEQY
TRBJ2-7 | TRBV19 | TRBD1 | ASSTRTGMPYEQY
TRBJ1-6 | TRBV19 | TRBD1 | ASRFPGQGDNSPLH
TRBJ1-1 | TRBV7-9 | . | ASSLVRGGSEAF
TRBJ2-3 | TRBV7-6 | . | ASSSGLHTDTQY
TRBJ1-2 | TRBV28 | . | ASSPPQQGNGYT
TRBJ1-2 | TRBV3-1/TRBV3-2 | . | ASSQDPGRTNYGYT
TRBJ1-4 | TRBV2 | . | ASSENEKLF
TRBJ2-7 | TRBV7-9 | TRBD1 | ASSGPGGPEQY
TRBJ1-5 | TRBV6-2/TRBV6-3 | . | ASSYPPGSQPQH
TRBJ2-7 | TRBV3-1/TRBV3-2 | TRBD1 | ASSRGQGTLGEQY
TRBJ2-7 | TRBV11-3 | . | ASKGLYEQY
TRBJ2-2 | TRBV7-2 | . | ASSLGPGGNTGELF
TRBJ2-5 | TRBV19 | TRBD1 | ASSKTGGLETQY
TRBJ1-5 | TRBV6-5 | . | ASRLSGDRNQPQH
TRBJ1-2 | TRBV6-5 | . | ASSTAQRGYGYT
TRBJ1-2 | TRBV3-1/TRBV3-2 | . | ASSQGNYYGYT
TRBJ2-5 | TRBV13 | . | ASSLGGLETQY
TRBJ2-3 | TRBV4-2 | TRBD2 | ASSSRLAGQDTQY
TRBJ1-4 | TRBV4-2 | . | ASSHARGSNEKLF
TRBJ2-5 | TRBV29-1 | . | SVGGDLGETQY
TRBJ2-2 | TRBV7-3 | TRBD1 | ASSQQGEKPTGELF
TRBJ1-4 | TRBV9 | . | ASSDGTGNEKLF
TRBJ2-7 | TRBV9 | . | ASSVDGHPTYEQY
TRBJ2-1 | TRBV10-3 | TRBD2 | AISDPGLAVYNEQF
TRBJ1-5 | TRBV19 | . | ASSIRQGSVGNQPQH
TRBJ2-3 | TRBV6-5 | . | ASSYSGGGWVDTQY
TRBJ2-7 | TRBV5-8 | TRBD1 | ASSLRPTRGRVNEQY
TRBJ1-5 | TRBV19 | . | ASDDALHQPQH
TRBJ1-1 | TRBV7-2 | . | ASSLGTTDWGF
TRBJ2-7 | TRBV6-6 | TRBD2 | ASSPVLLAGTYEQY
TRBJ2-2 | TRBV4-3 | . | ASSQKRQNTGELF
TRBJ1-3 | TRBV11-3 | . | ASSERSTRTGNTIY
TRBJ2-7 | TRBV6-1 | . | ASSEYGATYEQY
TRBJ2-5 | TRBV19 | . | ASSTQGQETQY
TRBJ2-1 | TRBV5-1 | TRBD2 | ASSLEVATSGSEQF
TRBJ1-5 | TRBV5-5 | TRBD1 | ASSELPGQANQPQH
TRBJ1-1 | TRBV6-2/TRBV6-3 | . | ASSPRQVNTEAF
TRBJ1-5 | TRBV7-9 | . | ASSLTGDQPQH
TRBJ2-5 | TRBV3-1/TRBV3-2 | TRBD1 | ASSQHGQGARYQETQY
TRBJ2-1 | TRBV7-6 | TRBD2 | ASSLATSGSDNEQF
TRBJ1-2 | TRBV13 | . | ASTLYGVDYGYT
TRBJ2-2 | TRBV3-1/TRBV3-2 | . | ASSPGTGELF
TRBJ1-2 | TRBV29-1 | . | SVGGPQVNYGYT
TRBJ1-5 | TRBV3-1/TRBV3-2 | . | ASSHVKWGTNQPQH
TRBJ2-7 | TRBV19 | TRBD1 | ASSPYRGQGTYEQY
TRBJ2-6 | TRBV2 | . | ASRQGMAGANVLT
TRBJ2-3 | TRBV5-1 | TRBD2 | ATSQIGGGADTQY
TRBJ2-3 | TRBV18 | . | ASSLSTDTQY